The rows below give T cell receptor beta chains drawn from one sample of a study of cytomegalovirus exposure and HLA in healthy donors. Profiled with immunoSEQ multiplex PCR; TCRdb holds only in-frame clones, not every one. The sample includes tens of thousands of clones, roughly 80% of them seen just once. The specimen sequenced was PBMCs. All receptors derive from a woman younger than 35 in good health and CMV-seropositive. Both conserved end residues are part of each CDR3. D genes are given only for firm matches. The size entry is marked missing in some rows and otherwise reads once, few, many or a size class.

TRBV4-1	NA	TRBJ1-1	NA	TGCGCCAGCAGCCAGGCACTGGCCCCGGGCACTGAAGCTTTCTTT	CASSQALAPGTEAFF
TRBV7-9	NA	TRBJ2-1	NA	TGTGCCAGCAGCTTAGTCGGTGAGCAGTTCTTC	CASSLVGEQFF
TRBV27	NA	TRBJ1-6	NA	TGTGCCAGCAGTTTATTCCGCCTAGAGGGAGAGGGGGATTCACCCCTCCACTTT	CASSLFRLEGEGDSPLHF
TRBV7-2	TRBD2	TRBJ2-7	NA	TGTGCCAGCAGCTCACCCGGGACTAGCGGGGGGCATGGCGAGCAGTACTTC	CASSSPGTSGGHGEQYF
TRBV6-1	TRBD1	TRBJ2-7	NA	TGTGCCAGTAGTGGCCTCACTATCGGGACAGGGGGCGCAGCCTACGAGCAGTACTTC	CASSGLTIGTGGAAYEQYF
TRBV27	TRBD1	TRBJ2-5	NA	TGTGCCAGCAGCCGACTCCGGACAGGACAAGAGACCCAGTACTTC	CASSRLRTGQETQYF
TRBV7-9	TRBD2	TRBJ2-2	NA	TGTGCCAGCTGCCTAGCGGGGGGGCCCCGGGCCGGGGAGCTGTTTTTT	CASCLAGGPRAGELFF
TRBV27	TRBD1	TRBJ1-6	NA	TGTGCCAGCAGTTTATGGACAGGCTCTGGCTATAATTCACCCCTCCACTTT	CASSLWTGSGYNSPLHF
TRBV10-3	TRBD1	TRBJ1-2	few	TGTGCCATCAATGCCGGACAGGGATATGGCTACACCTTC	CAINAGQGYGYTF
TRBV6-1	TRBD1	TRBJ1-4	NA	TGTGCCAGCAGTACCGGGACAGCAACTAATGAAAAACTGTTTTTT	CASSTGTATNEKLFF
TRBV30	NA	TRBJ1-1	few	TGTGCCTGGAGTGCCACTCCGGGATTAACTGAAGCTTTCTTT	CAWSATPGLTEAFF
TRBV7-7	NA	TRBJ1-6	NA	TGTGCCAGCAGCTTAGGGCACAGGACTAATTCACCCCTCCACTTT	CASSLGHRTNSPLHF
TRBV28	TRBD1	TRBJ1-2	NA	TGTGCCAGCAGTTTTCTTCGGGCAGGGGGAGGCTACACCTTC	CASSFLRAGGGYTF
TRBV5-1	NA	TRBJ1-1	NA	TGCGCCAGCAGCTTATTTGTACAGGGGAACACTGAAGCTTTCTTT	CASSLFVQGNTEAFF
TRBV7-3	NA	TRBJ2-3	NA	TGTGCCAGCAGCTTACAGGGGAGCACAGATACGCAGTATTTT	CASSLQGSTDTQYF
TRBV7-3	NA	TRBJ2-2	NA	TGTGCCAGCAGCTTAAAATATTCCACCGGGGAGCTGTTTTTT	CASSLKYSTGELFF
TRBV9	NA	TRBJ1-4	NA	TGTGCCAGCAGCGTAGGAGGACACCCTAATGAAAAACTGTTTTTT	CASSVGGHPNEKLFF
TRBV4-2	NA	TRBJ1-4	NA	TGTGCCAGCAGCCAAGATCGACAGGCCGGCAATGAAAAACTGTTTTTT	CASSQDRQAGNEKLFF
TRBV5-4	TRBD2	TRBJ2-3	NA	TGTGCCAGCAGCTTGTATCCTAGCGGGGGAGGAGGAGATACGCAGTATTTT	CASSLYPSGGGGDTQYF
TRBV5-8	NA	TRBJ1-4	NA	TGTGCCAGCAGTTTAGGACTGAGTAATGAAAAACTGTTTTTT	CASSLGLSNEKLFF
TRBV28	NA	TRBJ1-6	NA	TGTGCCAGCAGTTTATTCGGTTCCGGCTCCTATAATTCACCCCTCCACTTT	CASSLFGSGSYNSPLHF
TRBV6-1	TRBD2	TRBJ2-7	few	TGTGCCAGCAGTGAAGATGGTAGCGGGCCAGGGCCACGAGGGCAGTACTTC	CASSEDGSGPGPRGQYF
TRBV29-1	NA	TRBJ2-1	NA	TGCAGCGTTGATGGTCTAGCGAGCTTATACAATGAGCAGTTCTTC	CSVDGLASLYNEQFF
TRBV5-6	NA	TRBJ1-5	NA	TGTGCCAGCAGCTTGGCCGCCGCGTTAAATCAGCCCCAGCATTTT	CASSLAAALNQPQHF
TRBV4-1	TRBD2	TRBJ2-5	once	TGCGCCAGCAGCCTGGCCGGGACTAGCGGAGAGACCCAGTACTTC	CASSLAGTSGETQYF
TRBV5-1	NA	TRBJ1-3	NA	TGCGCCAGCAGCTTACAGGGATCTGGAAACACCATATATTTT	CASSLQGSGNTIYF
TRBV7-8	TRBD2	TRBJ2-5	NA	TGTGCCAGCAGCTTCGCGGGGGAAGAGACCCAGTACTTC	CASSFAGEETQYF
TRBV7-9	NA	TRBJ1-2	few	TGTGCCAGCAGCTCGGGAGAAACTAACTATGGCTACACCTTC	CASSSGETNYGYTF
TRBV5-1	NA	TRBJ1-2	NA	TGCGCCAGCAGCTTGGAAAGGCGGGGGGGCTACACCTTC	CASSLERRGGYTF
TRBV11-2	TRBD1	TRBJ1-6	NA	TGTGCCAGCACTATTAGTCGGGAGGGGGCGGCGAATTCACCCCTCCACTTT	CASTISREGAANSPLHF
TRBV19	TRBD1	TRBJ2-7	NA	TGTGCCAGTAGTACCCGGACAGGGCCCGGCAACGAGCAGTACTTC	CASSTRTGPGNEQYF
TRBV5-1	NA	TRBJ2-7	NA	TGCGCCAGCAGGAAGGGTGTCGGGAACGAGCAGTACTTC	CASRKGVGNEQYF
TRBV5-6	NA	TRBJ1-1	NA	TGTGCCAGCAGCGGAGGCACTATCACTGAAGCTTTCTTT	CASSGGTITEAFF
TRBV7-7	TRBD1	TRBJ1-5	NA	TGTGCCAGCAGCTCAAGAACCGGGACAGGGTACGACGGCGATCAGCCCCAGCATTTT	CASSSRTGTGYDGDQPQHF
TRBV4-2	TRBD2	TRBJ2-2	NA	TGTGCCAGCAGCCAAGCGGGCGGGGGGGCTAACACCGGGGAGCTGTTTTTT	CASSQAGGGANTGELFF
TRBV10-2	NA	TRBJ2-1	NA	TGCGCCAGCGGGGGCCCAAGAGGGGGGGCCTTTGAGCAGTTCTTC	CASGGPRGGAFEQFF
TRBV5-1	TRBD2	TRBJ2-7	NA	TGCGCCAGCAGCTCTACCGGGACTAGCGGGGGGTTGACCTCCTACGAGCAGTACTTC	CASSSTGTSGGLTSYEQYF
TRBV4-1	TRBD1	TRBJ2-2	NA	TGCGCCAGCAGCCATCTCGGACAGGGCCCGAACACCGGGGAGCTGTTTTTT	CASSHLGQGPNTGELFF
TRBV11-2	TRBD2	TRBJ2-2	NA	TGTGCCAGCAGCTTAGAGCGGACTAGCGGGGTGTCCGGGGAGCTGTTTTTT	CASSLERTSGVSGELFF
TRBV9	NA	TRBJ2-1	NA	TGTGCCAGCAGCGTTAGCCCCCCGGCAGTGAATGAGCAGTTCTTC	CASSVSPPAVNEQFF
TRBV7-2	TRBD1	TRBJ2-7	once	TGTGCCAGCAGCTTACACAGGGGGCAGTCCTACGAGCAGTACTTC	CASSLHRGQSYEQYF
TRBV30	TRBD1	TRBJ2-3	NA	TGTGCCTGGGTGGACAGGGGGCTAGGAACAGATACGCAGTATTTT	CAWVDRGLGTDTQYF
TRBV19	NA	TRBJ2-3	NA	TGTGCCAGTAGTCGGCAGTCTAGGACAGATACGCAGTATTTT	CASSRQSRTDTQYF
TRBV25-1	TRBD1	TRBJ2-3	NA	TGTGCCAGCAGAAGACAGGGGGCGGCAGATACGCAGTATTTT	CASRRQGAADTQYF
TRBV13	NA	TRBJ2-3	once	TGTGCCAGCAGCCCGAGGGACAAGAGCACAGATACGCAGTATTTT	CASSPRDKSTDTQYF
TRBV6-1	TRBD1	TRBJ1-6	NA	TGTGCCAGCAGTCGCGACAGGGGGCATAATTCACCCCTCCACTTT	CASSRDRGHNSPLHF
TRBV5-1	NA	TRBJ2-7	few	TGCGCCAGCAGCTTGCAGGGGCCCCTTTACGAGCAGTACTTC	CASSLQGPLYEQYF
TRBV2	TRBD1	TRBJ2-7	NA	TGTGCCAGCAGGACCGGGACAGGGTCAGAAGAGCAGTACTTC	CASRTGTGSEEQYF